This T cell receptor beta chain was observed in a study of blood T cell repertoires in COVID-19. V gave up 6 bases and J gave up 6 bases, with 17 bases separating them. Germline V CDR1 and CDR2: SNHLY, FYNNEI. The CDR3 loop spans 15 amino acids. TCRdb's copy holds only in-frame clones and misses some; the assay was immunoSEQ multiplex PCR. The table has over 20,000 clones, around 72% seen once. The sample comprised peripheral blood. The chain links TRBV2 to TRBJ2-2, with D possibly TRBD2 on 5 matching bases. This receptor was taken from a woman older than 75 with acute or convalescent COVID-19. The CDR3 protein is CASSHRLNQAGELFF. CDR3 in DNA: TGTGCCAGCAGCCACCGACTAAACCAGGCCGGGGAGCTGTTTTTT.